These T cell receptor beta chains were read from a single sample in a study of shared clonotypes between healthy human individuals. Clones were sequenced by immunoSEQ multiplex PCR, and TCRdb holds only the in-frame ones, with some missing. The top ten hold roughly 49% of the sample, which has some 79,000 clones, roughly three fifths seen once. Sample: memory CD8+ T cells sorted from blood. The receptors were sampled from a man under 40 in good health. The CDR3 runs from the conserved cysteine through the conserved F or W. D genes are given only for firm matches. The size field is filled for only some rows; it gives once, few, many or a size class.

- TRBJ1-3 - TRBV7-9 TGTGCCAGCAGCACAACAACCTGGCAAAGGAACACCATATATTTT CASSTTTWQRNTIYF
- TRBJ2-3 TRBD1 TRBV10-3 TGTGCCATCGGGGAACAGGGGACAGATACGCAGTATTTT CAIGEQGTDTQYF
few TRBJ2-1 - TRBV7-6 TGTGCCAGCAGCTGGTTGAGTTCCCACAATGAGCAGTTCTTC CASSWLSSHNEQFF
few TRBJ2-7 TRBD1 TRBV6-5 TGTGCCAGCAGAAGGGACAGCAGGGAGCAGTACTTC CASRRDSREQYF
once TRBJ1-4 - TRBV5-5 TGTGCCAGCAGCTTGAGAGGTCAAAACAAAGGTGGTCGAGCTAATGAAAAACTGTTTTTT CASSLRGQNKGGRANEKLFF
few TRBJ2-6 - TRBV10-2 TGCGCCAGCAGTGATACAGGCTCTGGGGCCAACGTCCTGACTTTC CASSDTGSGANVLTF
few TRBJ2-5 - TRBV27 TGTGCCAGCAGTTTATCGGTCGCGCATCTCAAAGAGACCCAGTACTTC CASSLSVAHLKETQYF
few TRBJ2-1 TRBD2 TRBV9 TGTGCCAGCAGCGGGAGCGGGAACTACAATGAGCAGTTCTTC CASSGSGNYNEQFF
- TRBJ2-7 TRBD2 TRBV5-5 TGTGCCAGCAGCGCCGGGACTAGCGTTTACGAGCAGTACTTC CASSAGTSVYEQYF
- TRBJ1-2 - TRBV5-6 TGTGCCAGCAGCTCGAGTCCCGCAGGGCAGGTTGGCTATGGCTACACCTTC CASSSSPAGQVGYGYTF
few TRBJ2-3 - TRBV7-9 TGTGCCAGCAGCCCACGGAGGGAAGATACGCAGTATTTT CASSPRREDTQYF
- TRBJ2-7 - TRBV15 TGTGCCACCAGCAGAGATGCGAGCTACGAGCAGTACTTC CATSRDASYEQYF
- TRBJ2-7 - TRBV2 TGTGCCAGCAGTGAACTTACCCCGGACGAGCAGTACTTC CASSELTPDEQYF
- TRBJ1-2 - TRBV4-3 TGCGCCAGCAGCCAAGGGTTAATGGCCCCCGATGGCTACACCTTC CASSQGLMAPDGYTF
few TRBJ2-2 - TRBV12-5 TGTGCTAGTGGTGGTGGCACCGGGGAGCTGTTTTTT CASGGGTGELFF
- TRBJ1-2 - TRBV28 TGTGCCAGCAGTCCCTCAGGGTTTAACGGCTACACCTTC CASSPSGFNGYTF
- TRBJ1-1 - TRBV10-2 TGCGCCAGCAGCAGGGCTAGAACTGAAGCTTTCTTT CASSRARTEAFF